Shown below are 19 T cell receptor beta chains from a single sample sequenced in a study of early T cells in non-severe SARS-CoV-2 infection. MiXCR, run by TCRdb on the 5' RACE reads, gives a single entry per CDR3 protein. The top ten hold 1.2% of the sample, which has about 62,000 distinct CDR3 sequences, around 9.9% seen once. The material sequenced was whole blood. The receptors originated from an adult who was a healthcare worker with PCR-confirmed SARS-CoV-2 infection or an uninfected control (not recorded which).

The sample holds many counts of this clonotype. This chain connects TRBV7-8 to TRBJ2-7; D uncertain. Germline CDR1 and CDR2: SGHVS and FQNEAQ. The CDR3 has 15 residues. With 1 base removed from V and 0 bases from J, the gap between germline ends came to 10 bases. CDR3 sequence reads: CASSLGGRLSYEQYV. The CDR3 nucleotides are TGTGCCAGCAGCTTAGGTGGCCGGCTCTCCTACGAGCAGTACGTC.

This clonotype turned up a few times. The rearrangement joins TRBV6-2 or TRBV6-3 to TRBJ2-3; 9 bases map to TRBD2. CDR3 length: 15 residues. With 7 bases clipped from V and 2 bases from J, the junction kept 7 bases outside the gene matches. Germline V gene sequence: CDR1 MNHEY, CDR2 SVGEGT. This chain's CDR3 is CASKVAGVITDTQYF. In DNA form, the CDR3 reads TGTGCCAGCAAAGTAGCGGGGGTGATCACAGATACGCAGTATTTT.

The CDR3 loop is CASSPVGQGAGNEQFF. CDR3 DNA sequence: TGTGCCAGCAGTCCAGTGGGCCAGGGGGCCGGGAATGAGCAGTTCTTC. V and J are TRBV12-3 or TRBV12-4 and TRBJ2-1; 8 nucleotides match TRBD1. The CDR3 has 16 amino acids. Trimming at V came to 5 bases and at J to 7 bases, leaving 13 bases not matched to a gene.

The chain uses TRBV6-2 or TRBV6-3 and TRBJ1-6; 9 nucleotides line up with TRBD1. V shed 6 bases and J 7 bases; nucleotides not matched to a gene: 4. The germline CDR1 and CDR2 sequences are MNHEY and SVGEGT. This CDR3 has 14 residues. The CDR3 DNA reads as TGTGCCAGCAGGGAACAGGGGGCCAATTCACCCCTCCACTTT. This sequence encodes CASREQGANSPLHF.

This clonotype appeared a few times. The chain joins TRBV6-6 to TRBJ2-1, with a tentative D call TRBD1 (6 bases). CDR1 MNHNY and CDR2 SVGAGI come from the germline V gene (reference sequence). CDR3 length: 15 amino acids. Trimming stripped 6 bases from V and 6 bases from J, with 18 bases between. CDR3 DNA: TGTGCCAGCAGCCGCCCAAACAGGGAATTCAATGAGCAGTTCTTC. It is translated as CASSRPNREFNEQFF.

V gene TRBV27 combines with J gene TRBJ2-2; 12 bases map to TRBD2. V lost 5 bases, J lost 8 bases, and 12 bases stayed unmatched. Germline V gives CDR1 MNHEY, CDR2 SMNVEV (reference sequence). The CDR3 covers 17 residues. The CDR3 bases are TGTGCCAGCAGTCTACCTAGAGGACTAGCGGGGTCGGGGGAGCTGTTTTTT. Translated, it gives CASSLPRGLAGSGELFF.

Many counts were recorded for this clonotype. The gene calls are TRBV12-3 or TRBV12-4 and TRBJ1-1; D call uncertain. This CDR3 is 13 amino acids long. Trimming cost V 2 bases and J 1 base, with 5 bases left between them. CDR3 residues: CASSLYANTEAFF. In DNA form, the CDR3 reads TGTGCCAGCAGTTTATACGCGAACACTGAAGCTTTCTTT.

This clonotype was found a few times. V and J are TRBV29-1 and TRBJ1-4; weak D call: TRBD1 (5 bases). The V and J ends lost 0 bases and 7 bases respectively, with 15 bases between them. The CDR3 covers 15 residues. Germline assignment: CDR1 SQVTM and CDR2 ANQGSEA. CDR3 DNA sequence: TGCAGCGTTGAAGATTCGGGCAGGGAGGGTGAAAAACTGTTTTTT. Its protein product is CSVEDSGREGEKLFF.

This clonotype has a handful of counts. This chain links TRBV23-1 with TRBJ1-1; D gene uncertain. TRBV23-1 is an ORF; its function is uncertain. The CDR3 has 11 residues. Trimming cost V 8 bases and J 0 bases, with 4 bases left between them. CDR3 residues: CASPLNTEAFF. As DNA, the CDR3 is TGCGCCAGCCCCCTGAACACTGAAGCTTTCTTT.

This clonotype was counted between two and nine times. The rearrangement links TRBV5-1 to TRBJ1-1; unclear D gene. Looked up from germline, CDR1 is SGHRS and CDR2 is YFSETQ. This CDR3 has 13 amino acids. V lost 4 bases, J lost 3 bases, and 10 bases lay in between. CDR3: CASSPTEYTEAFF. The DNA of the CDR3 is TGCGCCAGCAGCCCAACAGAATACACTGAAGCTTTCTTT.

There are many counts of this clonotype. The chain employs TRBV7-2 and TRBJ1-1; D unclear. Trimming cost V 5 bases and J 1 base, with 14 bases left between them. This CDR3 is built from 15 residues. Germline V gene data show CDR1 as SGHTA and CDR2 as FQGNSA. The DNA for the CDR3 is TGTGCCAGCAGCGTGGGTCCTCGGCCGAACACTGAAGCTTTCTTT. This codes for CASSVGPRPNTEAFF.

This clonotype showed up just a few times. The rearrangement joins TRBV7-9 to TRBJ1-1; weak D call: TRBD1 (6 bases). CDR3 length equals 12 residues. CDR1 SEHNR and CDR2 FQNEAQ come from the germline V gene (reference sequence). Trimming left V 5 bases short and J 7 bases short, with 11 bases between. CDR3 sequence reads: CASSQAGVEAFF. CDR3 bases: TGTGCCAGCAGCCAAGCAGGGGTTGAAGCTTTCTTT.

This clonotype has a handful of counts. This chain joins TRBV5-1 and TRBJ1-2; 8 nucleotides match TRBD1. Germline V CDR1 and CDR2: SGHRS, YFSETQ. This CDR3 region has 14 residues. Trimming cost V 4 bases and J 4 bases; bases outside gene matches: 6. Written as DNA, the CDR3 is TGCGCCAGCAGCCGGACAGGGTTGGCCTATGGCTACACCTTC. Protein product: CASSRTGLAYGYTF.

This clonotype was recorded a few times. The CDR3 DNA is TGTGCCAGCAGCCGAGGACAGGGGTACACCGGGGAGCTGTTTTTT. Amino acids: CASSRGQGYTGELFF. This chain connects TRBV7-6 to TRBJ2-2; 9 nucleotides align to TRBD1. This CDR3 region has 15 residues. V lost 5 bases to trimming and J lost 3 bases; unmatched junction nucleotides: 4. Germline V gene sequence: CDR1 SGHVS, CDR2 FNYEAQ.

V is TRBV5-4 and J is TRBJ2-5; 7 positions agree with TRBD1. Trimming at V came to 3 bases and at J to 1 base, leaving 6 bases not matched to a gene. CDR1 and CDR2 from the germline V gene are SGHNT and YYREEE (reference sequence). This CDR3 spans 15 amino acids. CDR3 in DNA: TGTGCCAGCAGCTCGCCGAGGGACAGCCAAGAGACCCAGTACTTC. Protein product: CASSSPRDSQETQYF.

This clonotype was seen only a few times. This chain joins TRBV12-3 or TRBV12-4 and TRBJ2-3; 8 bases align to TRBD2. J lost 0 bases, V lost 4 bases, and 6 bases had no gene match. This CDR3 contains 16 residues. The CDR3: CASSSSGTRSTDTQYF. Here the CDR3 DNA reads TGTGCCAGCAGTTCGTCGGGGACTAGAAGCACAGATACGCAGTATTTT.

This CDR3 is CASDPGGSSYEQYV. In DNA form, the CDR3 reads TGTGCCAGCGATCCAGGGGGTAGCTCCTACGAGCAGTACGTC. This rearrangement joins TRBV7-8 to TRBJ2-7; 7 positions match TRBD1. CDR1 and CDR2 (germline): SGHVS, FQNEAQ. The CDR3 spans 14 residues. Unmatched junction bases numbered 7, after V lost 8 bases and J lost 0 bases.

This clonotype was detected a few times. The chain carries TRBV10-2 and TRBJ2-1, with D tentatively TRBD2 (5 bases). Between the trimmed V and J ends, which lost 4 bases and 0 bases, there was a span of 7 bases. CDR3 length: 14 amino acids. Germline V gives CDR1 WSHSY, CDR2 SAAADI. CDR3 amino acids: CASSGAGSYNEQFF. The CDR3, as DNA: TGCGCCAGCAGTGGGGCGGGCTCCTACAATGAGCAGTTCTTC.

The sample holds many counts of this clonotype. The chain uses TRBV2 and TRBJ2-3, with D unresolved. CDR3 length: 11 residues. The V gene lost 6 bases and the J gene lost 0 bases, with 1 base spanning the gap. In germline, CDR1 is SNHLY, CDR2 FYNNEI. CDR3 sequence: CASRSTDTQYF. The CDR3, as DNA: TGTGCCAGCAGGAGCACAGATACGCAGTATTTT.